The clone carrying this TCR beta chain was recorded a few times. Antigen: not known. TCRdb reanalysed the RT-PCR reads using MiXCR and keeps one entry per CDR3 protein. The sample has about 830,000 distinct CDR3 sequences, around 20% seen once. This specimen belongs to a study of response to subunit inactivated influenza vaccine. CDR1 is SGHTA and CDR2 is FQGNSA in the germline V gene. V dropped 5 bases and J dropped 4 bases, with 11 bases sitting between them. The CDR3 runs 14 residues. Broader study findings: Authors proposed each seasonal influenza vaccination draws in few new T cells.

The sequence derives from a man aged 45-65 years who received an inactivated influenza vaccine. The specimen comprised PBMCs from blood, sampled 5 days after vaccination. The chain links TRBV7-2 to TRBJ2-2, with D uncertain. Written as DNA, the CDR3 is TGTGCCAGCAGCCCCGCCCCCTCCACCGGGGAGCTGTTTTTT. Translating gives CASSPAPSTGELFF. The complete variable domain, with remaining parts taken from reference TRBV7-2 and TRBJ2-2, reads GAGVSQSPSNKVTEKGKDVELRCDPISGHTALYWYRQSLGQGLEFLIYFQGNSAPDKSGLPSDRFSAERTGGSVSTLTIQRTQQEDSAVYLCASSPAPSTGELFFGEGSRLTVL.